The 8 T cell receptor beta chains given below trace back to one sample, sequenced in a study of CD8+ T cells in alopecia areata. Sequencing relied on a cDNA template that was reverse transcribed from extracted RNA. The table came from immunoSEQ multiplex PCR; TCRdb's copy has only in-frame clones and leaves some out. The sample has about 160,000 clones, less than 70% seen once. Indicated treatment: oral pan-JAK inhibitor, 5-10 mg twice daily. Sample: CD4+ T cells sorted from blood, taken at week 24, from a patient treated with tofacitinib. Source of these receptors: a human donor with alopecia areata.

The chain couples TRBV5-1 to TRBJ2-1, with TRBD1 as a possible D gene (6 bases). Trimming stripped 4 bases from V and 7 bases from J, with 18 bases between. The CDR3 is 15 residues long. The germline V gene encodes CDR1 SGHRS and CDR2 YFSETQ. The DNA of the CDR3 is TGCGCCAGCAGCCTACAGGGTAGTCTTCGGAATGAGCAGTTCTTC. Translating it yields CASSLQGSLRNEQFF.

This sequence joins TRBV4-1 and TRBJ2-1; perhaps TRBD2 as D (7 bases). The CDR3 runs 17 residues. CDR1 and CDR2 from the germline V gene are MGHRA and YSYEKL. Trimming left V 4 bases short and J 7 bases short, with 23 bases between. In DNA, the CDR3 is TGCGCCAGCAGCCGAGCAGGACGGGCGGGGGCTTGGAATGAGCAGTTCTTC. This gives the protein CASSRAGRAGAWNEQFF.

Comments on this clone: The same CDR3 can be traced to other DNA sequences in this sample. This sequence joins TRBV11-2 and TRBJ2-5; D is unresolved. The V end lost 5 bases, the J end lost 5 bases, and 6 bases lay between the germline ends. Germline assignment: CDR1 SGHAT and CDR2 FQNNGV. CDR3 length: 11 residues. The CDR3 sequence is CASSPAETQYF. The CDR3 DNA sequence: TGTGCCAGCAGCCCTGCTGAGACCCAGTACTTC.

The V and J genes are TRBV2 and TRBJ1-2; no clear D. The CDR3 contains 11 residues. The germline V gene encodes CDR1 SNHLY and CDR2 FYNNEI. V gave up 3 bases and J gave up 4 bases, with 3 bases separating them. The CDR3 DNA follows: TGTGCCAGCAGTGATAGCTATGGCTACACCTTC. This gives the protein CASSDSYGYTF.

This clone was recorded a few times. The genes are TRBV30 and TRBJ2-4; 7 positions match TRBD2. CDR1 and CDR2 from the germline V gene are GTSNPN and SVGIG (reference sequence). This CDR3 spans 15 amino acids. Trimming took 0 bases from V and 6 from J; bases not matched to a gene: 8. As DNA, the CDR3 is TGTGCCTGGAGTGTAAAGGGAGGGACGGGAAACATTCAGTACTTC. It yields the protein CAWSVKGGTGNIQYF.

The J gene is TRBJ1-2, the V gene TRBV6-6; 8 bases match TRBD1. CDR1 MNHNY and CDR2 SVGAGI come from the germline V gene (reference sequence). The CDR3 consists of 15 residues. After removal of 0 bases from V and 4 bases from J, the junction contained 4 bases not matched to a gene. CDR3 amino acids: CASSYSTGGGYGYTF. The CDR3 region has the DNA TGTGCCAGCAGTTACTCTACAGGGGGAGGCTATGGCTACACCTTC.

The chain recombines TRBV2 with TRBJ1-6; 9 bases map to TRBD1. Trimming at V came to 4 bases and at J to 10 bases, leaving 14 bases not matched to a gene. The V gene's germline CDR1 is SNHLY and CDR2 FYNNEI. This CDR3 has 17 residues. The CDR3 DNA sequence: TGTGCCAGCAGTGCGCTCGATCCGGGACAGGGACCCTCACCCCTCCACTTT. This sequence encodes CASSALDPGQGPSPLHF.

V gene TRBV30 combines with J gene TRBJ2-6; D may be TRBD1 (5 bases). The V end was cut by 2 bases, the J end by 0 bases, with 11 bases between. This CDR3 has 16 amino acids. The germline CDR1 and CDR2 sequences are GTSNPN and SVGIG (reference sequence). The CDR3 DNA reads TGTGCCTGGAGTCGGCAGGGCCTCTCTGGGGCCAACGTCCTGACTTTC. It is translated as CAWSRQGLSGANVLTF.